By share, the clone carrying this TCR beta chain ranks as medium-sized. Its antigen is not known. Each CDR3 protein is one row after TCRdb ran MiXCR on the 5' RACE reads. Of about 10,000 distinct CDR3 sequences in the sample, 14% were seen once. In germline, CDR1 is DFQATT, CDR2 SNEGSKA (reference sequence). V lost 5 bases, J lost 7 bases, and 4 bases stayed unmatched. CDR3 size: 13 residues. Cells sorted as Tregs were CD4+, CD25+ and CD127-/low. General study findings and limits: The larger cohort examined one V-J beta rearrangement, not whole repertoires.

The sample comprised Tregs sorted from blood. V and J are TRBV20-1 and TRBJ1-6, with 8 bases fitting TRBD1. This sequence was found in a female donor with breast cancer. CDR3 loop: CSADRGWNSPLHF. In DNA form, the CDR3 reads TGCAGTGCTGACAGGGGATGGAATTCACCCCTCCACTTT.